Each of the 29 T cell receptor beta chains below was sequenced from the same sample in a study of blood T cell repertoires in COVID-19 (dated by TCRdb to 2018 to 2021). Libraries were built with the immunoSEQ multiplex PCR assay. TCRdb obtained this table from immuneACCESS and retained in-frame rearrangements with V and J assigned. These tables miss some clones; where compared with another copy, unresolved V genes account for less than half of the shortfall, and the remainder is unexplained. The sample contains 250,000 or so clones, around 90% of them found a single time. Roughly 3.7% of the sample goes to the ten largest clones. The sequencing input was PBMCs or T cells enriched from blood (not recorded which). These receptors were collected from a woman aged 25 to 39 who had been exposed to COVID-19.

The chain has TRBV5-1 and TRBJ2-1; TRBD2 might be the D (5 bases). The CDR3 is 16 residues long. V gave up 0 bases and J gave up 2 bases, with 12 bases separating them. The germline V gene has CDR1 SGHRS and CDR2 YFSETQ. The CDR3 is CASSLVTGIPYNEQFF. In DNA, the CDR3 is TGCGCCAGCAGCTTGGTGACGGGGATCCCCTACAATGAGCAGTTCTTC.

This clone was counted a single time. The chain uses TRBV5-1 and TRBJ2-7, with a possible D match to TRBD2 (5 bases). Germline values: CDR1 SGHRS, CDR2 YFSETQ. Trimming stripped 2 bases from V and 3 bases from J, with 15 bases between. This CDR3 comprises 15 residues. The chain's CDR3 is CASSLGAGLDYEQYF. The CDR3, as DNA: TGCGCCAGCAGCTTAGGCGCCGGACTTGACTACGAGCAGTACTTC.

This chain links TRBV19 with TRBJ1-1; no clear D. CDR1 is LNHDA, CDR2 SQIVND, per germline (reference sequence). The CDR3 length is 13 residues. The V gene lost 3 bases and the J gene lost 2 bases, with 7 bases spanning the gap. CDR3 region: CASSILGNTEAFF. Written as DNA, the CDR3 is TGTGCCAGTAGTATCCTAGGTAACACTGAAGCTTTCTTT. The whole variable domain, remainder taken from reference TRBV19 and TRBJ1-1, is DGGITQSPKYLFRKEGQNVTLSCEQNLNHDAMYWYRQDPGQGLRLIYYSQIVNDFQKGDIAEGYSVSREKKESFPLTVTSAQKNPTAFYLCASSILGNTEAFFGQGTRLTVV.

CDR3 nucleotides: TGCGCCAGCAGCTTGGGACAGGGTGGAGAAAAACTGTTTTTT. This gives the protein CASSLGQGGEKLFF. The chain uses TRBV5-1 and TRBJ1-4, with 7 positions matching TRBD1. The CDR3 is 14 amino acids. With 0 bases clipped from V and 8 bases from J, the junction kept 4 bases outside the gene matches. The germline gives CDR1 SGHRS, CDR2 YFSETQ.

The V gene is TRBV28, the J gene TRBJ1-5; 9 nucleotides align to TRBD1. The junction had 14 bases not matched to a gene; V was cut back by 4 bases and J by 4 bases. This CDR3 is built from 18 residues. CDR1 and CDR2 from the germline V gene are MDHEN and SYDVKM. The CDR3 protein is CASSWTGEVGFGNQPQHF. DNA for the CDR3: TGTGCCAGCAGTTGGACAGGGGAAGTGGGTTTCGGTAATCAGCCCCAGCATTTT.

This clone has just one count. The chain links TRBV19 to TRBJ2-7; D gene unclear. Germline CDR1 reads LNHDA; CDR2 reads SQIVND (reference sequence). V was shortened by 5 bases and J by 0 bases, with 14 bases between the two germline ends. CDR3 length: 15 amino acids. CDR3 loop: CASSVENIRSYEQYF. The CDR3 DNA sequence: TGTGCCAGTAGTGTCGAAAACATCCGCTCCTACGAGCAGTACTTC.

The rearrangement uses TRBV27 and TRBJ1-6, with 9 bases lining up with TRBD1. CDR3 size: 16 residues. J was trimmed by 10 bases and V by 7 bases; bases with no gene match: 14. The germline V gene encodes CDR1 MNHEY and CDR2 SMNVEV (reference sequence). CDR3 amino acids: CASKVTGGAERSPLHF. CDR3 nucleotides: TGTGCCAGCAAAGTAACAGGGGGCGCAGAGCGGTCACCCCTCCACTTT.

Notes on this clone: Distinct nucleotide sequences in the sample also encode this CDR3. The rearrangement uses TRBV28 and TRBJ1-5; TRBD1 aligns across 9 bases. The CDR3 sequence is 15 residues long. The trim removed 4 bases at V and 4 bases at J, leaving 5 bases unmatched. Germline CDR1 is MDHEN and CDR2 is SYDVKM. CDR3 loop: CASSSGQGRNQPQHF. The DNA for the CDR3 is TGTGCCAGCAGTTCAGGACAGGGGCGGAATCAGCCCCAGCATTTT. Complete variable domain (other parts from reference TRBV28 and TRBJ1-5): DVKVTQSSRYLVKRTGEKVFLECVQDMDHENMFWYRQDPGLGLRLIYFSYDVKMKEKGDIPEGYSVSREKKERFSLILESASTNQTSMYLCASSSGQGRNQPQHFGDGTRLSIL.

J is TRBJ1-2 and V is TRBV12-3 or TRBV12-4, with a weak D call TRBD1 (5 bases). The CDR3 is 13 residues long. Trimming cost V 7 bases and J 5 bases, with 14 bases left between them. The chain's CDR3 is CASNRGRAYGYTF. The CDR3 bases are TGTGCCAGCAACCGAGGCAGGGCATATGGCTACACCTTC.

The gene calls are TRBV10-3 and TRBJ1-2, with unresolved D. In germline, CDR1 is ENHRY, CDR2 SYGVKD. V was trimmed by 2 bases and J by 8 bases, leaving 9 bases between them. This CDR3 has 12 amino acids. CDR3 DNA sequence: TGTGCCATCAGTGAGATCCCGGTGGGCTACACCTTC. It specifies CAISEIPVGYTF.

The CDR3 spells CASSRGTGGYNEQFF. The CDR3 DNA reads TGTGCCAGCAGCCGAGGGACAGGGGGCTACAATGAGCAGTTCTTC. This chain uses TRBV14 with TRBJ2-1, with 11 bases fitting TRBD1. There are 15 residues in the CDR3. After removal of 4 bases from V and 3 bases from J, the junction contained 2 bases not matched to a gene. Germline CDR1 reads SGHDN; CDR2 reads FVKESK.

The chain combines TRBV14 with TRBJ1-1, with 7 bases aligning to TRBD1. The CDR3 runs to 12 residues. V gave up 8 bases and J gave up 8 bases; unmatched junction bases: 8. Germline CDR1 is SGHDN and CDR2 is FVKESK. Here the CDR3 reads CASRIGTEEAFF. The CDR3 DNA is TGTGCCAGCCGTATTGGGACAGAAGAAGCTTTCTTT.

The chain employs TRBV11-2 and TRBJ1-1, with D uncertain. V was shortened by 5 bases and J by 1 base, with 11 bases between the two germline ends. Germline V gene data show CDR1 as SGHAT and CDR2 as FQNNGV. The CDR3 has 14 residues. The CDR3 DNA reads as TGTGCCAGCAGCGCGACACGGGAGAACACTGAAGCTTTCTTT. Its protein is CASSATRENTEAFF. Full variable domain (outside the CDR3, taken from reference TRBV11-2 and TRBJ1-1): EAGVAQSPRYKIIEKRQSVAFWCNPISGHATLYWYQQILGQGPKLLIQFQNNGVVDDSQLPKDRFSAERLKGVDSTLKIQPAKLEDSAVYLCASSATRENTEAFFGQGTRLTVV.

This clone occurred a few times. The chain combines TRBV11-2 with TRBJ1-1; the D is unclear. Looked up from germline, CDR1 is SGHAT and CDR2 is FQNNGV. The CDR3 is 13 residues long. Trimming shortened V by 3 bases and J by 1 base, and 6 bases separated the two germline ends. The chain's CDR3 is CASSFNPNTEAFF. CDR3 bases: TGTGCCAGCAGCTTTAATCCGAACACTGAAGCTTTCTTT.

The genes are TRBV6-6 and TRBJ2-5, with 10 bases that match TRBD2. Unmatched junction bases numbered 11, after V lost 8 bases and J lost 5 bases. The CDR3 has 15 residues. Germline V gene sequence: CDR1 MNHNY, CDR2 SVGAGI (reference sequence). Here the CDR3 DNA reads TGTGCCAGCTGTATAGCGGGAGGTGTGGGGGAGACCCAGTACTTC. It encodes CASCIAGGVGETQYF.

Notes on this clone: Other DNA sequences in this sample translate to the same CDR3. This chain joins TRBV27 and TRBJ1-2; D gene unclear. CDR1 and CDR2 from the germline V gene are MNHEY and SMNVEV (reference sequence). Trimming took off 2 bases at V and 2 bases at J, with 6 bases between the two ends. The CDR3 length is 13 residues. CDR3 coding DNA: TGTGCCAGCAGTTTAAGAGGGAACTATGGCTACACCTTC. Its translation: CASSLRGNYGYTF.

The chain links TRBV5-1 to TRBJ1-1, with D possibly TRBD1 on 6 matching bases. The CDR3 length is 16 residues. With 5 bases removed from V and 0 bases from J, the gap between germline ends came to 17 bases. Germline V gene lookup returns CDR1 SGHRS and CDR2 YFSETQ. The CDR3 is CASRVGSGALNTEAFF. The CDR3 nucleotides read TGCGCCAGCAGGGTGGGTTCAGGGGCGTTGAACACTGAAGCTTTCTTT.

The chain combines TRBV7-9 with TRBJ2-1, with TRBD2 matching over 13 bases. Germline CDR1 is SEHNR and CDR2 is FQNEAQ (reference sequence). This CDR3 is 17 amino acids long. V shed 5 bases and J 6 bases; nucleotides not matched to a gene: 10. The CDR3 spells CASSPGTSGIKGNEQFF. In nucleotides, the CDR3 is TGTGCCAGCAGCCCCGGGACTAGCGGGATCAAAGGCAATGAGCAGTTCTTC.

The rearrangement links TRBV19 to TRBJ2-2, with D perhaps TRBD1 (6 bases). Per germline, CDR1 LNHDA and CDR2 SQIVND (reference sequence). The V gene lost 6 bases and the J gene lost 4 bases, with 15 bases spanning the gap. The CDR3 is 15 amino acids. In nucleotides, the CDR3 is TGTGCCAGTAGGGGGCCCGGGACATCCACCGGGGAGCTGTTTTTT. Translation gives CASRGPGTSTGELFF.

This rearrangement joins TRBV5-1 to TRBJ1-4; 8 nucleotides match TRBD1. The V segment lost 4 bases and the J segment 4 bases; nucleotides outside the gene matches: 6. The CDR3 is made up of 15 amino acids. Germline CDR1 is SGHRS and CDR2 is YFSETQ. Here the CDR3 reads CASSIGQGFNEKLFF. CDR3 DNA sequence: TGCGCCAGCAGCATAGGACAGGGCTTTAATGAAAAACTGTTTTTT.

The rearrangement joins TRBV5-5 to TRBJ2-1; 12 bases line up with TRBD2. The V and J ends lost 1 base and 2 bases, in that order; junction bases with no gene match: 10. This CDR3 has 19 amino acids. Germline CDR1 and CDR2: SGHKS and YYEKEE (reference sequence). The DNA of the CDR3 is TGTGCCAGCAGCTTGATGGGGGTGACTAGCGGGAGCCCCTACAATGAGCAGTTCTTC. It yields the protein CASSLMGVTSGSPYNEQFF.

Here the CDR3 reads CASSASGDSTDTQYF. In DNA, the CDR3 is TGCGCCAGCAGCGCTAGCGGGGATAGCACAGATACGCAGTATTTT. The rearrangement links TRBV5-1 to TRBJ2-3; TRBD2 matches at 9 bases. Germline CDR1 is SGHRS and CDR2 is YFSETQ. The junction had 3 bases not matched to a gene; V was cut back by 4 bases and J by 0 bases. The CDR3 sequence is 15 residues long.

This clone was seen a single time. This rearrangement joins TRBV5-6 to TRBJ1-2, with D maybe TRBD1 (6 bases). With 2 bases removed from V and 1 base from J, the gap between germline ends came to 15 bases. The CDR3 extends over 16 amino acids. Germline V gene sequence: CDR1 SGHDT, CDR2 YYEEEE. For the CDR3, the DNA is TGTGCCAGCAGCTTATTGACAGGAGAAATTAACTATGGCTACACCTTC. It translates to CASSLLTGEINYGYTF. The variable domain in full, completed from reference TRBV5-6 and TRBJ1-2, reads DAGVTQSPTHLIKTRGQQVTLRCSPKSGHDTVSWYQQALGQGPQFIFQYYEEEERQRGNFPDRFSGHQFPNYSSELNVNALLLGDSALYLCASSLLTGEINYGYTFGSGTRLTVV.

This clone was recorded only once. This sequence joins TRBV15 and TRBJ1-4; possible D gene TRBD1, 5 bases. Between the trimmed V and J ends, which lost 4 bases and 10 bases, there was a span of 16 bases. CDR1 and CDR2 from the germline V gene are LNHNV and YYDKDF (reference sequence). The CDR3 covers 14 residues. The CDR3 DNA reads TGTGCCACCAGCATCGGGGGGGATGACTCAAAACTGTTTTTT. It translates to CATSIGGDDSKLFF. Together with reference TRBV15 and TRBJ1-4, the CDR3 gives the full variable domain: DAMVIQNPRYQVTQFGKPVTLSCSQTLNHNVMYWYQQKSSQAPKLLFHYYDKDFNNEADTPDNFQSRRPNTSFCFLDIRSPGLGDTAMYLCATSIGGDDSKLFFGSGTQLSVL.

This chain connects TRBV5-6 to TRBJ2-5; the D gene is possibly TRBD1 (6 bases). CDR1 SGHDT and CDR2 YYEEEE come from the germline V gene. The CDR3 runs 15 residues. V lost 4 bases to trimming and J lost 4 bases, with 17 bases between them. The CDR3 here is CASSPGQILRETQYF. CDR3 DNA: TGTGCCAGCAGCCCCGGACAGATACTACGAGAGACCCAGTACTTC.

V gene TRBV9 combines with J gene TRBJ2-1; TRBD2 agrees at 11 bases. With V trimmed by 4 bases and J by 5 bases, 20 bases remained unmatched. The CDR3 covers 20 residues. Germline assignment: CDR1 SGDLS and CDR2 YYNGEE. The CDR3 loop reads CASSLHRLAGGSPRDNEQFF. The DNA of the CDR3 is TGTGCCAGCAGCCTTCACCGGCTAGCGGGAGGAAGCCCCCGGGACAATGAGCAGTTCTTC.

The V gene is TRBV27, the J gene TRBJ1-6, with a tentative D call TRBD1 (6 bases). The V and J ends lost 4 bases and 6 bases respectively, with 19 bases between them. CDR1 and CDR2 (germline): MNHEY, SMNVEV (reference sequence). The CDR3 loop spans 17 amino acids. The CDR3 DNA is TGTGCCAGCAGTTCCCAACAGGGAGCCTTGGGTAATTCACCCCTCCACTTT. Translated: CASSSQQGALGNSPLHF.

This chain joins TRBV7-2 and TRBJ1-1, with TRBD1 matching over 11 bases. Germline CDR1 reads SGHTA; CDR2 reads FQGNSA. The V and J ends lost 4 bases and 7 bases, in that order; junction bases with no gene match: 14. CDR3 length equals 17 residues. The DNA for the CDR3 is TGTGCCAGCAGCTCCCCCCCCGGGACAGGGGGATTTGGTGAAGCTTTCTTT. Amino acids: CASSSPPGTGGFGEAFF. Variable domain in full (rest from reference TRBV7-2 and TRBJ1-1): GAGVSQSPSNKVTEKGKDVELRCDPISGHTALYWYRQSLGQGLEFLIYFQGNSAPDKSGLPSDRFSAERTGGSVSTLTIQRTQQEDSAVYLCASSSPPGTGGFGEAFFGQGTRLTVV.

The chain links TRBV12-3 or TRBV12-4 to TRBJ2-7; D unresolved. This CDR3 comprises 12 residues. V lost 3 bases, J lost 2 bases, and 5 bases lay in between. The CDR3 reads CASSFSTYEQYF. In DNA form, the CDR3 reads TGTGCCAGCAGTTTCTCTACCTACGAGCAGTACTTC.